These 18 T cell receptor beta chains came from one sample sequenced in a study of blood T cell repertoires in COVID-19. Clones were sequenced by immunoSEQ multiplex PCR, and TCRdb holds only the in-frame ones, with some missing. This table has 150,000 to 200,000 clones, roughly 80% appearing once. The material sequenced was peripheral blood. These receptors all stem from a man aged 55 to 70 with acute or convalescent COVID-19.

V and J are TRBV12-3 or TRBV12-4 and TRBJ2-2; D is uncertain. Trimming left V 4 bases short and J 6 bases short, with 9 bases between. The length of the CDR3 is 13 residues. CDR3 in DNA: TGTGCCAGCAGTTACTACGACGCCGGGGAGCTGTTTTTT. Translating gives CASSYYDAGELFF.

This sequence joins TRBV6-5 and TRBJ2-7; 9 bases agree with TRBD1. The CDR3 runs 16 residues. Looked up from germline, CDR1 is MNHEY and CDR2 is SVGAGI. The V gene end was trimmed by 3 bases and the J gene end by 2 bases; junction bases not matched to a gene: 8. CDR3: CASSYRGTGPPYEQYF. CDR3 sequence (DNA): TGTGCCAGCAGTTATAGGGGGACAGGGCCCCCCTACGAGCAGTACTTC.

The CDR3 region has the DNA TGTGCCAGCAGCTTAGGGGCCTTTGAGCCCCAGCATTTT. Translating gives CASSLGAFEPQHF. The chain uses TRBV7-9 and TRBJ1-5; D is unclear. Trimming took 1 base from V and 8 from J, leaving 9 bases between them. Germline loops: CDR1 SEHNR, CDR2 FQNEAQ (reference sequence). This CDR3 contains 13 residues.

This rearrangement joins TRBV9 to TRBJ2-3; 10 bases line up with TRBD2. Germline V lookup: CDR1 SGDLS, CDR2 YYNGEE. V dropped 3 bases and J dropped 1; count of bases not matched to a gene: 2. This CDR3 has 15 amino acids. The CDR3 coding sequence is TGTGCCAGCAGCGAGCGGGAGGGACGCACAGATACGCAGTATTTT. Protein sequence: CASSEREGRTDTQYF.

This clone has a handful of counts. The V call is TRBV7-9, the J call TRBJ2-7, with 9 bases aligning to TRBD1. The length of the CDR3 is 15 residues. The germline V gene has CDR1 SEHNR and CDR2 FQNEAQ (reference sequence). Trimming at V came to 3 bases and at J to 2 bases, leaving 5 bases not matched to a gene. This CDR3 reads CASSLGDREAYEQYF. The CDR3 bases are TGTGCCAGCAGCTTGGGGGACAGGGAAGCCTACGAGCAGTACTTC.

V is TRBV10-2 and J is TRBJ2-3, with D perhaps matching TRBD2 (6 bases). The CDR3 spans 16 residues. V lost 7 bases and J 1 base, leaving 18 bases between the germline ends. Germline lookup yields CDR1 WSHSY and CDR2 SAAADI. Written as DNA, the CDR3 is TGCGCCAGCAATCCCCCCCGACCTAGCGGCACAGATACGCAGTATTTT. It encodes CASNPPRPSGTDTQYF.

This clone occurred a few times. This chain connects TRBV27 to TRBJ1-1; TRBD1 matches at 7 bases. Germline assignment: CDR1 MNHEY and CDR2 SMNVEV (reference sequence). The CDR3 totals 16 residues. J lost 4 bases, V lost 7 bases, and 15 bases had no gene match. The CDR3 protein is CASNAFSDRRGTEAFF. The DNA for the CDR3 is TGTGCCAGCAACGCCTTCTCGGACAGGAGGGGCACTGAAGCTTTCTTT.

V usage is TRBV5-4 and J usage is TRBJ2-7, with D tentatively TRBD2 (6 bases). The CDR3 contains 15 residues. Germline V CDR1 and CDR2: SGHNT, YYREEE (reference sequence). Trimming took 0 bases from V and 5 from J, leaving 15 bases between them. The CDR3 is CASSLGTGGGDEQYF. CDR3 DNA: TGTGCCAGCAGCTTGGGGACGGGCGGAGGGGACGAGCAGTACTTC.

The CDR3: CASSGGTGGQYEQYF. DNA of the CDR3: TGTGCCAGCAGCGGTGGGACAGGGGGCCAATACGAGCAGTACTTC. The chain joins TRBV2 to TRBJ2-7; 12 bases agree with TRBD1. V shed 6 bases and J 4 bases; nucleotides not matched to a gene: 7. This CDR3 contains 15 residues. CDR1 SNHLY and CDR2 FYNNEI come from the germline V gene.

Written as DNA, the CDR3 is TGTGCCAGCAGTTCCGGACAGCCCTATGGCTACACCTTC. The encoded protein is CASSSGQPYGYTF. J is TRBJ1-2 and V is TRBV27; TRBD1 might be the D (6 bases). The germline gives CDR1 MNHEY, CDR2 SMNVEV (reference sequence). This CDR3 region has 13 residues. V was pared by 4 bases and J by 4 bases, with 10 bases between.

The chain joins TRBV18 to TRBJ1-2; 10 positions match TRBD1. Trimming cost V 3 bases and J 6 bases; bases outside gene matches: 4. The germline gives CDR1 KGHSH, CDR2 LQKENI. The CDR3 is made up of 14 amino acids. CDR3 DNA: TGTGCCAGCTCACCTGGGACAGGGGCGGATGGCTACACCTTC. Amino acid sequence: CASSPGTGADGYTF.

With respect to this clone: Germline is not matched at one junction end, which may reflect a read error. The chain recombines TRBV6-2 or TRBV6-3 with TRBJ2-2; D is undetermined. This CDR3 has 16 amino acids. Germline V lookup: CDR1 MNHEY, CDR2 SVGEGT. CDR3 amino acids: CASSHSWALDTGELFF. As DNA, the CDR3 is TGTGCCAGCAGTCACTCGTGGGCTCTGGACACCGGGGAGCTGTTTTTT.

This clone was counted a few times. This chain uses TRBV11-2 with TRBJ1-4, with a weak D call TRBD1 (5 bases). This CDR3 comprises 17 residues. V was cut by 2 bases and J by 5 bases, with 18 bases left in between. Germline loops: CDR1 SGHAT, CDR2 FQNNGV. Here the CDR3 reads CASSLRVGSGRNEKLFF. The CDR3 DNA follows: TGTGCCAGCAGCTTAAGGGTCGGGTCAGGGCGAAATGAAAAACTGTTTTTT. The whole variable domain, remainder taken from reference TRBV11-2 and TRBJ1-4, is EAGVAQSPRYKIIEKRQSVAFWCNPISGHATLYWYQQILGQGPKLLIQFQNNGVVDDSQLPKDRFSAERLKGVDSTLKIQPAKLEDSAVYLCASSLRVGSGRNEKLFFGSGTQLSVL.

This rearrangement joins TRBV27 to TRBJ1-1; D might be TRBD1 (5 bases). CDR1 is MNHEY and CDR2 is SMNVEV in the germline V gene (reference sequence). This CDR3 contains 14 residues. V lost 6 bases and J 4 bases, leaving 15 bases between the germline ends. The CDR3 DNA reads TGTGCCAGCAGGCGGGGAGGGGACGGCACTGAAGCTTTCTTT. Protein product: CASRRGGDGTEAFF.

The rearrangement links TRBV7-9 to TRBJ1-2, with D maybe TRBD1 (5 bases). Germline CDR1 and CDR2: SEHNR and FQNEAQ (reference sequence). V was clipped by 5 bases and J by 6 bases, with 13 bases between them. The CDR3 covers 13 residues. The CDR3 DNA follows: TGTGCCAGCAGCCAGGCAGGGATGAATGGCTACACCTTC. Amino acids: CASSQAGMNGYTF.

V and J are TRBV5-1 and TRBJ2-5; a possible D gene is TRBD2 (5 bases). The CDR3 sequence is 14 residues long. Germline V lookup: CDR1 SGHRS, CDR2 YFSETQ. V gave up 0 bases and J gave up 0 bases, with 6 bases separating them. Here the CDR3 reads CASSLGGYQETQYF. CDR3 DNA: TGCGCCAGCAGCTTGGGAGGGTACCAAGAGACCCAGTACTTC. Combining the CDR3 with reference TRBV5-1 and TRBJ2-5 gives the whole variable domain KAGVTQTPRYLIKTRGQQVTLSCSPISGHRSVSWYQQTPGQGLQFLFEYFSETQRNKGNFPGRFSGRQFSNSRSEMNVSTLELGDSALYLCASSLGGYQETQYFGPGTRLLVL.

The V gene is TRBV5-1, the J gene TRBJ1-1, with D unresolved. CDR3 size: 14 residues. The germline V gene has CDR1 SGHRS and CDR2 YFSETQ. V dropped 7 bases and J dropped 0 bases, with 13 bases sitting between them. CDR3: CASAPDRMNTEAFF. The DNA of the CDR3 is TGCGCCAGCGCACCAGATCGCATGAACACTGAAGCTTTCTTT. Full variable domain (remainder filled in from reference TRBV5-1 and TRBJ1-1): KAGVTQTPRYLIKTRGQQVTLSCSPISGHRSVSWYQQTPGQGLQFLFEYFSETQRNKGNFPGRFSGRQFSNSRSEMNVSTLELGDSALYLCASAPDRMNTEAFFGQGTRLTVV.

The rearrangement links TRBV7-2 to TRBJ1-1; perhaps TRBD1 as D (6 bases). The V end was cut by 4 bases, the J end by 5 bases, with 14 bases between. The CDR3 consists of 14 residues. CDR1 and CDR2 (germline): SGHTA, FQGNSA. The CDR3, as DNA: TGTGCCAGCAGCTCTAATTACAGGGAAACTGAAGCTTTCTTT. The encoded protein is CASSSNYRETEAFF.